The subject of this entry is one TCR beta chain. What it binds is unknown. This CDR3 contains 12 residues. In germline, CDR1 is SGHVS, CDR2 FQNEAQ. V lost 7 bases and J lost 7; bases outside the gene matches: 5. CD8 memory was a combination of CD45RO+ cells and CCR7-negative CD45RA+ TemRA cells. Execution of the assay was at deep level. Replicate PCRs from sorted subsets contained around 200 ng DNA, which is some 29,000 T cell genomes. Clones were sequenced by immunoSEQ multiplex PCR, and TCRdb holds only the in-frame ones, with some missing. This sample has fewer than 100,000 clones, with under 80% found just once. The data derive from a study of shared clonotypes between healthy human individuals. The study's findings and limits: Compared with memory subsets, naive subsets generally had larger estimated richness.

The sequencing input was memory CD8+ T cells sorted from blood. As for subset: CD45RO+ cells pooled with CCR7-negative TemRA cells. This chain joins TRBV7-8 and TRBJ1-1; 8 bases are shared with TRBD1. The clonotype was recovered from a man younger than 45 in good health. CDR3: CASTTGVGEAFF. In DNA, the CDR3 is TGTGCCAGCACGACAGGGGTCGGTGAAGCTTTCTTT.